The 21 T cell receptor beta chains reported below all come from one sample, sequenced in a study of blood T cell repertoires in COVID-19. Clones were read by immunoSEQ multiplex PCR, and TCRdb kept only the in-frame ones, dropping some. The table has over 70,000 clones, approximately 84% seen once; the top ten hold approximately 6.3%. The specimen sequenced was peripheral blood. All receptors come from a man in his 70s with COVID-19, enrolled during active disease.

The V gene is TRBV25-1, the J gene TRBJ1-1; D perhaps matches TRBD1 (6 bases). Trimming cost V 4 bases and J 6 bases, with 18 bases left between them. Germline CDR1 is MGHDK and CDR2 is SYGVNS. The CDR3 spans 15 residues. The CDR3 loop reads CASSGGRMGAAEAFF. The CDR3 nucleotides read TGTGCCAGCAGTGGCGGGAGGATGGGGGCCGCTGAAGCTTTCTTT.

This chain uses TRBV9 with TRBJ1-1; D gene unclear. The germline V and J ends were trimmed by 0 bases and 1 base, with 4 bases remaining between them. The CDR3 spans 13 residues. In germline, CDR1 is SGDLS, CDR2 YYNGEE. The CDR3 spells CASSVAPNTEAFF. The CDR3 region has the DNA TGTGCCAGCAGCGTAGCTCCGAACACTGAAGCTTTCTTT.

V and J are TRBV7-2 and TRBJ2-1; D call uncertain. V was shortened by 3 bases and J by 3 bases, with 9 bases between the two germline ends. Germline-derived CDR1 and CDR2 are SGHTA and FQGNSA. The CDR3 length is 14 residues. CDR3 nucleotide sequence: TGTGCCAGCAGCTTGATCAGAAACTACAATGAGCAGTTCTTC. Translating it yields CASSLIRNYNEQFF. Full variable domain (remainder filled in from reference TRBV7-2 and TRBJ2-1): GAGVSQSPSNKVTEKGKDVELRCDPISGHTALYWYRQSLGQGLEFLIYFQGNSAPDKSGLPSDRFSAERTGGSVSTLTIQRTQQEDSAVYLCASSLIRNYNEQFFGPGTRLTVL.

This chain links TRBV6-5 with TRBJ1-1, with a tentative D call TRBD1 (5 bases). CDR1 and CDR2 (germline): MNHEY, SVGAGI. Trimming left V 6 bases short and J 2 bases short, with 13 bases between. CDR3 length equals 14 residues. The CDR3 sequence: CASRSPGGNTEAFF. The CDR3, as DNA: TGTGCCAGCAGGTCACCCGGGGGAAACACTGAAGCTTTCTTT.

This chain joins TRBV6-5 and TRBJ1-1; TRBD1 is a possible D gene (5 bases). Germline V CDR1 and CDR2: MNHEY, SVGAGI. Trimming removed 6 bases from V and 6 bases from J, with 20 bases in between. The CDR3 runs to 15 residues. CDR3 region: CASRAGFLGAPEAFF. CDR3 nucleotides: TGTGCCAGCAGGGCCGGGTTTTTAGGGGCGCCTGAAGCTTTCTTT.

J is TRBJ1-1 and V is TRBV11-3; no clear D. From germline, CDR1 is SGHNT and CDR2 YENEEA. Trimming took 0 bases from V and 8 from J, leaving 10 bases between them. This CDR3 has 13 residues. The CDR3 reads CASSLEGRKEAFF. CDR3 nucleotide sequence: TGTGCCAGCAGCTTAGAGGGCAGGAAGGAAGCTTTCTTT.

This chain connects TRBV18 to TRBJ1-6; D call uncertain. V shed 6 bases and J shed 0 bases, with 9 bases lying between them. Germline CDR1 and CDR2: KGHSH and LQKENI. The CDR3 loop spans 15 amino acids. The CDR3: CASSTDISYNSPLHF. In nucleotides, the CDR3 is TGTGCCAGCTCCACCGACATCTCCTATAATTCACCCCTCCACTTT. The full variable domain, rest sourced from reference TRBV18 and TRBJ1-6, is NAGVMQNPRHLVRRRGQEARLRCSPMKGHSHVYWYRQLPEEGLKFMVYLQKENIIDESGMPKERFSAEFPKEGPSILRIQQVVRGDSAAYFCASSTDISYNSPLHFGNGTRLTVT.

This sequence joins TRBV11-3 and TRBJ2-7; a possible D gene is TRBD2 (5 bases). Trimming removed 5 bases from V and 0 bases from J, with 14 bases in between. There are 15 residues in the CDR3. Germline V gene sequence: CDR1 SGHNT, CDR2 YENEEA. The DNA of the CDR3 is TGTGCCAGCAGCCTACGGGTGACTACCTCCTACGAGCAGTACTTC. Protein product: CASSLRVTTSYEQYF.

This clone was counted once. This sequence joins TRBV5-1 and TRBJ1-1; D not resolved. Per the germline V gene, CDR1 is SGHRS and CDR2 is YFSETQ. The CDR3 has 13 residues. The ends were cut back, 4 bases at V and 4 bases at J, with 11 bases in the middle. The chain's CDR3 is CASSPPGSTEAFF. The CDR3 nucleotides are TGCGCCAGCAGCCCCCCCGGGTCCACTGAAGCTTTCTTT.

This chain connects TRBV4-2 to TRBJ2-7; a weak D match, TRBD2 (6 bases). Per germline, CDR1 LGHNA and CDR2 YNFKEQ. The V end was cut by 4 bases, the J end by 5 bases, with 15 bases between. The length of the CDR3 is 14 residues. CDR3: CASSPVGGRDEQYF. CDR3 sequence (DNA): TGTGCCAGCAGCCCGGTCGGGGGTCGCGACGAGCAGTACTTC.

This clone was detected only a few times. The chain has TRBV7-3 and TRBJ1-1, with D perhaps matching TRBD1 (5 bases). Trimming shortened V by 5 bases and J by 1 base, and 8 bases separated the two germline ends. Germline CDR1 and CDR2: SGHTA and FQGTGA. This CDR3 region has 13 residues. The CDR3 bases are TGTGCCAGCAGCCAAACAGGGAACACTGAAGCTTTCTTT. Encoded protein: CASSQTGNTEAFF.

This chain connects TRBV24-1 to TRBJ1-2, with a tentative D call TRBD1 (6 bases). The CDR3 loop spans 13 amino acids. Germline V gene lookup returns CDR1 KGHDR and CDR2 SFDVKD. Trimming pared 2 bases from V and 5 bases from J, leaving 8 bases between. CDR3 loop: CATSDSGTYGYTF. The CDR3 nucleotides read TGTGCCACCAGTGATTCAGGGACATATGGCTACACCTTC.

The chain links TRBV5-4 to TRBJ1-4, with 8 bases matching TRBD1. CDR1 SGHNT and CDR2 YYREEE come from the germline V gene (reference sequence). The V segment lost 3 bases and the J segment 2 bases; nucleotides outside the gene matches: 9. The CDR3 extends over 17 amino acids. CDR3 in amino acids: CASSSAPTGATNEKLFF. In nucleotides, the CDR3 is TGTGCCAGCAGCTCCGCCCCGACAGGGGCGACTAATGAAAAACTGTTTTTT. Full variable domain (rest looked up from reference TRBV5-4 and TRBJ1-4): ETGVTQSPTHLIKTRGQQVTLRCSSQSGHNTVSWYQQALGQGPQFIFQYYREEENGRGNFPPRFSGLQFPNYSSELNVNALELDDSALYLCASSSAPTGATNEKLFFGSGTQLSVL.

The V call is TRBV3-1 (or the pseudogene TRBV3-2), the J call TRBJ1-3; unclear D gene. The germline V and J ends were trimmed by 0 bases and 4 bases, with 4 bases remaining between them. Germline-derived CDR1 and CDR2 are LGHDT and YNNKEL (reference sequence). The CDR3 spans 13 residues. The CDR3 reads CASSQDLGNTIYF. CDR3 sequence (DNA): TGTGCCAGCAGCCAAGATCTCGGAAACACCATATATTTT.

This chain connects TRBV30 to TRBJ1-1; 9 bases are shared with TRBD1. The germline CDR1 and CDR2 sequences are GTSNPN and SVGIG (reference sequence). V was pared by 0 bases and J by 2 bases, with 4 bases of the junction left unmatched. CDR3 length equals 15 residues. The CDR3 bases are TGTGCCTGGAGTGTAGGACAGGGGTTAAACACTGAAGCTTTCTTT. Protein product: CAWSVGQGLNTEAFF.

This clone has more than one count but fewer than ten. In the same sample, other DNA sequences code for this CDR3. The genes are TRBV5-1 and TRBJ1-2; TRBD1 matches 7 bases. V lost 1 base and J lost 3; bases outside the gene matches: 0. The CDR3 has 13 residues. Germline-derived CDR1 and CDR2 are SGHRS and YFSETQ. CDR3 coding DNA: TGCGCCAGCAGCTTGACAGGGGACTATGGCTACACCTTC. Its protein is CASSLTGDYGYTF.

The chain employs TRBV6-2 or TRBV6-3 and TRBJ2-7; D gene unclear. The CDR3 extends over 12 amino acids. Germline CDR1 MNHEY, CDR2 SVGEGT. The V end lost 2 bases, the J end lost 9 bases, and 11 bases lay between the germline ends. The CDR3 DNA follows: TGTGCCAGCAGTTACACCTTTACCGGGCAGTACTTC. It is translated as CASSYTFTGQYF.

The V and J genes are TRBV6-4 and TRBJ2-3; TRBD2 agrees at 7 bases. The CDR3 length is 14 residues. V lost 6 bases to trimming and J lost 1 base; unmatched junction nucleotides: 4. Per the germline V gene, CDR1 is MRHNA and CDR2 is SNTAGT. CDR3 nucleotide sequence: TGTGCCAGCAGCCGACTAGCAGGCACAGATACGCAGTATTTT. Translating gives CASSRLAGTDTQYF.

The chain recombines TRBV5-1 with TRBJ2-1; TRBD2 aligns across 8 bases. Germline V gene lookup returns CDR1 SGHRS and CDR2 YFSETQ. V was pared by 0 bases and J by 10 bases, with 9 bases of the junction left unmatched. The CDR3 loop spans 15 amino acids. The CDR3 DNA sequence: TGCGCCAGCAGCTTGGGAGCTGCGGGAGGCAGAGAGCAGTTCTTC. It codes for CASSLGAAGGREQFF.

This rearrangement joins TRBV29-1 to TRBJ2-5, with D tentatively TRBD1 (6 bases). CDR1 is SQVTM and CDR2 is ANQGSEA in the germline V gene. V lost 2 bases and J 3 bases, leaving 7 bases between the germline ends. This CDR3 has 12 residues. CDR3 DNA: TGCAGCGTTGAACGACAGGAAGAGACCCAGTACTTC. Its translation: CSVERQEETQYF.

This clone was seen a single time. V gene TRBV6-5 combines with J gene TRBJ2-7; possible D gene TRBD1, 6 bases. CDR3 length: 13 residues. The V end lost 9 bases, the J end lost 4 bases, and 16 bases lay between the germline ends. Germline CDR1 MNHEY, CDR2 SVGAGI. CDR3 DNA: TGTGCCAGTAGTATCTTAGGGGGTTACGAGCAGTACTTC. It codes for CASSILGGYEQYF.